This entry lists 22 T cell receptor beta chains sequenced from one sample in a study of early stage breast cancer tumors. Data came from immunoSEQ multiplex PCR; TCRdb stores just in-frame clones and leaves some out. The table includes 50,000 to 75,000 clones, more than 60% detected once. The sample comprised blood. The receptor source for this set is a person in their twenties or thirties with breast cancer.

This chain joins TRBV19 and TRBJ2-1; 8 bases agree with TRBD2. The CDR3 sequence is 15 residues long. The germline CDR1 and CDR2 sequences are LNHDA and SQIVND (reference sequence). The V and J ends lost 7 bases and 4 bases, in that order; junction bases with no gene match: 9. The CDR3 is CASNRLAGKYNEQFF. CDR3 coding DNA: TGTGCCAGTAACCGCTTAGCGGGAAAGTACAATGAGCAGTTCTTC.

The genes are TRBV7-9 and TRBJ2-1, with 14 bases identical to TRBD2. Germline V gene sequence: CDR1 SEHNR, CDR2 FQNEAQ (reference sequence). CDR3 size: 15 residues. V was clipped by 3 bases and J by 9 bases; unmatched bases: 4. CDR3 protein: CASSFRLAGGVEQFF. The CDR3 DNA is TGTGCCAGCAGCTTCAGACTAGCGGGAGGGGTTGAGCAGTTCTTC.

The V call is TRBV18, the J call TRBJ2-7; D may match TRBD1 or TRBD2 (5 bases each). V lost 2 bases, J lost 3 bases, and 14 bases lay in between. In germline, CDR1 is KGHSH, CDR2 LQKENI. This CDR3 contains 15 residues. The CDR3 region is CASSPKAGAVYEQYF. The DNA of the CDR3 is TGTGCCAGCTCACCAAAGGCCGGGGCTGTCTACGAGCAGTACTTC.

Here the CDR3 DNA reads TGCGCCAGCAGTACCGTCAGCGGGAGCTCCTACAATGAGCAGTTCTTC. Protein product: CASSTVSGSSYNEQFF. The chain uses TRBV10-1 and TRBJ2-1, with 8 bases identical to TRBD2. Per germline, CDR1 WNHNN and CDR2 SYGVQD (reference sequence). J was trimmed by 0 bases and V by 5 bases; bases with no gene match: 6. The CDR3 consists of 16 residues.

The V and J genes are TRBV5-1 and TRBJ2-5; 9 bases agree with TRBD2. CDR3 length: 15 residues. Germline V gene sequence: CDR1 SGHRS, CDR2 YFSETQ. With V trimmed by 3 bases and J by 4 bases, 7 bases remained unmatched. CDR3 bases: TGCGCCAGCAGCTCGGGGCGGCGGGAGGGAGAGACCCAGTACTTC. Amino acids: CASSSGRREGETQYF.

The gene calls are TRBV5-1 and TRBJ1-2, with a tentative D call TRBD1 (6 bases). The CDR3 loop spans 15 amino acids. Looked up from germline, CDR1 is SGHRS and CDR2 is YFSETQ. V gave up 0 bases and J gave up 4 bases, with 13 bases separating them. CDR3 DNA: TGCGCCAGCAGCTTGGGGGGGCAGGTCGCCTATGGCTACACCTTC. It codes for CASSLGGQVAYGYTF.

The chain's CDR3 is CAWSGLAGGPEQFF. For the CDR3, the DNA is TGTGCCTGGTCGGGACTAGCGGGAGGTCCAGAGCAGTTCTTC. This chain joins TRBV30 and TRBJ2-1; TRBD2 agrees at 15 bases. Germline CDR1 and CDR2: GTSNPN and SVGIG (reference sequence). The CDR3 is 14 residues long. V lost 5 bases to trimming and J lost 10 bases; unmatched junction nucleotides: 6.

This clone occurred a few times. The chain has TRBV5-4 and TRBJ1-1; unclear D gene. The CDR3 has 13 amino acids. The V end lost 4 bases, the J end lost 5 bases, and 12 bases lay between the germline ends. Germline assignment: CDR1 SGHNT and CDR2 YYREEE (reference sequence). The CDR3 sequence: CASSREVWTEAFF. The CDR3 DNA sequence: TGTGCCAGCAGCCGAGAGGTATGGACTGAAGCTTTCTTT. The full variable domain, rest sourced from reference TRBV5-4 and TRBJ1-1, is ETGVTQSPTHLIKTRGQQVTLRCSSQSGHNTVSWYQQALGQGPQFIFQYYREEENGRGNFPPRFSGLQFPNYSSELNVNALELDDSALYLCASSREVWTEAFFGQGTRLTVV.

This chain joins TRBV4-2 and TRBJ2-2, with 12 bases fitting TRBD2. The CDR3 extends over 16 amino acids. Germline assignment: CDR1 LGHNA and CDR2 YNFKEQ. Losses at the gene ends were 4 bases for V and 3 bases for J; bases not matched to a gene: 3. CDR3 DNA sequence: TGTGCCAGCAGCCGGACTAGCGGGGCGTACACCGGGGAGCTGTTTTTT. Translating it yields CASSRTSGAYTGELFF.

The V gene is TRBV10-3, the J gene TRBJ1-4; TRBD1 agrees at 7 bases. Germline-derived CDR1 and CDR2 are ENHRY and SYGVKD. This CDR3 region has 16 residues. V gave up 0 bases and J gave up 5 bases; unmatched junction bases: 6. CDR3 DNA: TGTGCCATCAGTGAGTCGACAGGGCAGTCAAATGAAAAACTGTTTTTT. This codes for CAISESTGQSNEKLFF.

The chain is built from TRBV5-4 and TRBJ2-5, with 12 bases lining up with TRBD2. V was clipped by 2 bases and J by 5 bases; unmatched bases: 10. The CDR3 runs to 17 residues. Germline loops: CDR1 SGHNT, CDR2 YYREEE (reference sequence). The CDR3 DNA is TGTGCCAGCAGCTTAACTCCTAGCGGGAGGGCCGGGGAGACCCAGTACTTC. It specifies CASSLTPSGRAGETQYF. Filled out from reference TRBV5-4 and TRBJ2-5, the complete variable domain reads ETGVTQSPTHLIKTRGQQVTLRCSSQSGHNTVSWYQQALGQGPQFIFQYYREEENGRGNFPPRFSGLQFPNYSSELNVNALELDDSALYLCASSLTPSGRAGETQYFGPGTRLLVL.

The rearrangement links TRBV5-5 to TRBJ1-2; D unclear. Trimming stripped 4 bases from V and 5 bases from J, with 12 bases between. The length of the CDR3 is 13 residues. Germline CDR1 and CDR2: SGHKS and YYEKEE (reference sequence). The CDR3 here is CASSQGMGYGYTF. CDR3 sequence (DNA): TGTGCCAGCAGCCAAGGCATGGGTTATGGCTACACCTTC. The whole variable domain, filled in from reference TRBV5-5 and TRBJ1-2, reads DAGVTQSPTHLIKTRGQQVTLRCSPISGHKSVSWYQQVLGQGPQFIFQYYEKEERGRGNFPDRFSARQFPNYSSELNVNALLLGDSALYLCASSQGMGYGYTFGSGTRLTVV.

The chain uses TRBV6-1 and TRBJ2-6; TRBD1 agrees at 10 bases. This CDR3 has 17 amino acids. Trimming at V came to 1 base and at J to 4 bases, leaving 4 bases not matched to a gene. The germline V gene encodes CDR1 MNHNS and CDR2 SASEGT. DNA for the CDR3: TGTGCCAGCAGTGAAGGACAGGGGGCGACCGGGGCCAACGTCCTGACTTTC. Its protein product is CASSEGQGATGANVLTF.

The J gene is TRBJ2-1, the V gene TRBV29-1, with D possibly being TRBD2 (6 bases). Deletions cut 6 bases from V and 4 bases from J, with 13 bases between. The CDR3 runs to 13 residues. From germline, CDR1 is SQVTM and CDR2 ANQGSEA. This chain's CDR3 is CSVQGGRYNEQFF. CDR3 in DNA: TGCAGCGTCCAGGGAGGTCGGTACAATGAGCAGTTCTTC.

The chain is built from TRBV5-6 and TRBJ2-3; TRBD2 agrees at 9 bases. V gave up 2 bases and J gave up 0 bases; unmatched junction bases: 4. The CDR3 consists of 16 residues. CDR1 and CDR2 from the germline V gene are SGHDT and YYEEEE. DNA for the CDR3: TGTGCCAGCAGCTTCTCCCTAGCGGGAAGCACAGATACGCAGTATTTT. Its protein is CASSFSLAGSTDTQYF.

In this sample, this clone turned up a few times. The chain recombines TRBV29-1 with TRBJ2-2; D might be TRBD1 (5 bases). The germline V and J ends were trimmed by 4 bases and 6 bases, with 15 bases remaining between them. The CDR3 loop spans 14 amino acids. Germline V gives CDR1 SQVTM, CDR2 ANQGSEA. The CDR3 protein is CSVVGRVEAGELFF. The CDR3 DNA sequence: TGCAGCGTTGTGGGCAGGGTCGAAGCCGGGGAGCTGTTTTTT.

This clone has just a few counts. DNA for the CDR3: TGCGCCAGCAGCTCGGACAGCAACTCCTACGAGCAGTACTTC. Translated, it gives CASSSDSNSYEQYF. This rearrangement joins TRBV5-1 to TRBJ2-7, with D possibly matching TRBD1 (6 bases). The CDR3 contains 14 residues. The V gene lost 3 bases and the J gene lost 0 bases, with 10 bases spanning the gap. In germline, CDR1 is SGHRS, CDR2 YFSETQ.

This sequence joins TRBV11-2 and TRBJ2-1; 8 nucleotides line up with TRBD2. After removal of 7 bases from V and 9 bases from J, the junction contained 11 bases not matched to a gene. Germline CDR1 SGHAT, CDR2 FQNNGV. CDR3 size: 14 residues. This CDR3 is CASTLGLARVEQFF. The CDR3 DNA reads TGTGCCAGCACTCTTGGACTAGCAAGGGTTGAGCAGTTCTTC.

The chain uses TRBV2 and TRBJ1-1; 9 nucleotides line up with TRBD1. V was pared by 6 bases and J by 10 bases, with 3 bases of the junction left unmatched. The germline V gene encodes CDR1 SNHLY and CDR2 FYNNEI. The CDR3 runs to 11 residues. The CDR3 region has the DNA TGTGCCAGCAGGGAACAGGGGGCAGCTTTCTTT. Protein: CASREQGAAFF.

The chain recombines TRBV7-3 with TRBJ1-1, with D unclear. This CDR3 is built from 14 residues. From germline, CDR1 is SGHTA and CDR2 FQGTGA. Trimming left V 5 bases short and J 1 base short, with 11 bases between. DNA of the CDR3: TGTGCCAGCAGCCAACAAGGAGGGAACACTGAAGCTTTCTTT. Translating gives CASSQQGGNTEAFF.

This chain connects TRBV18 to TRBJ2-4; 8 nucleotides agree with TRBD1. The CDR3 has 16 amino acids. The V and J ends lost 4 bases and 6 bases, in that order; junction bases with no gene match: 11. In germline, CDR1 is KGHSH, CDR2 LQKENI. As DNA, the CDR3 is TGTGCCAGCTCACATGAAGACAGGGGTCCTGGAAACATTCAGTACTTC. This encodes CASSHEDRGPGNIQYF. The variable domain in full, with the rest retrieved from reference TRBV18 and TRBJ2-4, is NAGVMQNPRHLVRRRGQEARLRCSPMKGHSHVYWYRQLPEEGLKFMVYLQKENIIDESGMPKERFSAEFPKEGPSILRIQQVVRGDSAAYFCASSHEDRGPGNIQYFGAGTRLSVL.

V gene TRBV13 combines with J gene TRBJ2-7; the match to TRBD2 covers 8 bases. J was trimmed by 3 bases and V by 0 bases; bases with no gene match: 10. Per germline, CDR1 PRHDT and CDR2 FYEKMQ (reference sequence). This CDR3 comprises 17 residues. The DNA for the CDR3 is TGTGCCAGCAGCTTAGGCCTTATAGCGGGAACTTACTACGAGCAGTACTTC. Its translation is CASSLGLIAGTYYEQYF.